The 12 T cell receptor beta chains listed next were all sequenced from one sample in a study of shared clonotypes between healthy human individuals. Generated by immunoSEQ multiplex PCR, the TCRdb table keeps only in-frame clones and is missing some. The profile shows under 600,000 clones, approximately 97% of them singletons. Sequencing input: naive CD4+ T cells sorted from blood. Subset meaning: CD45RA+ positively selected. Receptors were obtained from a woman aged 25 to 39 in good health.

V is TRBV6-5 and J is TRBJ1-1; TRBD1 aligns across 7 bases. CDR1 is MNHEY, CDR2 SVGAGI, per germline. Losses at the gene ends were 2 bases for V and 1 base for J; bases not matched to a gene: 7. CDR3 length: 16 amino acids. CDR3 in DNA: TGTGCCAGCAGTTACCAAGCCCGGGACAGGAACACTGAAGCTTTCTTT. It codes for CASSYQARDRNTEAFF.

V gene TRBV19 combines with J gene TRBJ1-5; D is perhaps TRBD1 (5 bases). Looked up from germline, CDR1 is LNHDA and CDR2 is SQIVND (reference sequence). Trimming left V 8 bases short and J 2 bases short, with 10 bases between. This CDR3 region has 13 residues. The CDR3 coding sequence is TGTGCCAGTGGGTCAGGGCGCAATCAGCCCCAGCATTTT. It codes for CASGSGRNQPQHF. The full variable domain, with the rest looked up from reference TRBV19 and TRBJ1-5, is DGGITQSPKYLFRKEGQNVTLSCEQNLNHDAMYWYRQDPGQGLRLIYYSQIVNDFQKGDIAEGYSVSREKKESFPLTVTSAQKNPTAFYLCASGSGRNQPQHFGDGTRLSIL.

The chain links TRBV28 to TRBJ1-2; TRBD1 aligns across 7 bases. Germline CDR1 MDHEN, CDR2 SYDVKM. With V trimmed by 6 bases and J by 4 bases, 14 bases remained unmatched. The CDR3 has 16 amino acids. This CDR3 reads CASRSTIGAGGYGYTF. The CDR3 DNA reads as TGTGCCAGCAGATCCACCATTGGAGCAGGGGGCTATGGCTACACCTTC.

The rearrangement uses TRBV11-3 and TRBJ2-1, with no clear D. The CDR3 spans 12 residues. The germline CDR1 and CDR2 sequences are SGHNT and YENEEA. V was trimmed by 4 bases and J by 9 bases, leaving 10 bases between them. The CDR3 region has the DNA TGTGCCAGCAGCTCCTACTCGGGTGAGCAGTTCTTC. It yields the protein CASSSYSGEQFF.

Written as DNA, the CDR3 is TGTGCCAGCAGTTACTCCCCCCATGCTAACTATGGCTACACCTTC. Translating it yields CASSYSPHANYGYTF. The rearrangement joins TRBV6-5 to TRBJ1-2, with no clear D. The V end was cut by 0 bases, the J end by 0 bases, with 8 bases between. Germline CDR1 MNHEY, CDR2 SVGAGI. The CDR3 runs 15 residues.

The table lists this clone with a count of one. The rearrangement uses TRBV28 and TRBJ1-3, with D unclear. The length of the CDR3 is 14 residues. Looked up from germline, CDR1 is MDHEN and CDR2 is SYDVKM. V was shortened by 6 bases and J by 4 bases, with 13 bases between the two germline ends. This chain's CDR3 is CASRSRGRGNTIYF. In DNA, the CDR3 is TGTGCCAGCAGATCCCGGGGAAGAGGAAACACCATATATTTT.

This sequence joins TRBV2 and TRBJ1-2, with D unresolved. V dropped 10 bases and J dropped 0 bases, with 15 bases sitting between them. CDR1 is SNHLY, CDR2 FYNNEI, per germline. This CDR3 has 14 amino acids. This CDR3 is CATDPGRANYGYTF. CDR3 in DNA: TGTGCCACCGACCCAGGACGAGCTAACTATGGCTACACCTTC.

This clone has a single count. The J gene is TRBJ2-3, the V gene TRBV18; 7 nucleotides line up with TRBD1. CDR1 and CDR2 (germline): KGHSH, LQKENI. The CDR3 is 15 amino acids. The trim removed 3 bases at V and 8 bases at J, leaving 11 bases unmatched. The CDR3 coding sequence is TGTGCCAGCTCACCCCGGGAACGGGGACAGATTACGCAGTATTTT. This translates into CASSPRERGQITQYF.

The chain recombines TRBV19 with TRBJ2-1; a possible D gene is TRBD2 (6 bases). The CDR3 has 17 residues. Germline CDR1 LNHDA, CDR2 SQIVND (reference sequence). Trimming cost V 1 base and J 0 bases, with 13 bases left between them. CDR3 DNA: TGTGCCAGTAGTATAGGTTTAGCGGTAAGCTCCTACAATGAGCAGTTCTTC. The encoded protein is CASSIGLAVSSYNEQFF.

The J gene is TRBJ2-2, the V gene TRBV11-2, with D hard to call. V was shortened by 2 bases and J by 2 bases, with 0 bases between the two germline ends. In germline, CDR1 is SGHAT, CDR2 FQNNGV. The CDR3 runs to 12 residues. The CDR3 spells CASSLNTGELFF. The CDR3 coding sequence is TGTGCCAGCAGCTTAAACACCGGGGAGCTGTTTTTT.

The chain couples TRBV29-1 to TRBJ2-7; no clear D gene. The V gene's germline CDR1 is SQVTM and CDR2 ANQGSEA. The ends were cut back, 4 bases at V and 0 bases at J, with 10 bases in the middle. This CDR3 contains 13 residues. CDR3 bases: TGCAGCGTTGTGACAACTACCTCCTACGAGCAGTACTTC. As protein: CSVVTTTSYEQYF.

This chain uses TRBV7-2 with TRBJ1-1, with D possibly TRBD1 on 6 matching bases. Trimming removed 4 bases at V and 6 bases at J, with 18 bases between. Germline V gene data show CDR1 as SGHTA and CDR2 as FQGNSA. The CDR3 sequence is 15 residues long. CDR3: CASSSGQGWRSEAFF. The CDR3 nucleotides are TGTGCCAGCAGCTCCGGTCAGGGGTGGAGGTCTGAAGCTTTCTTT.